This is a list of T cell receptor beta chains from one sample in a study of lymphopenia after photon versus proton radiotherapy. The repertoire was sequenced with immunoSEQ multiplex PCR; TCRdb's copy has only in-frame clones and lacks some. The sample carries about 45,000 clones, 85% recorded once. The sequences come from peripheral blood, collected from a patient treated with photon-based radiotherapy. These receptors were obtained from a man aged 35-49 years with gastric cancer. CDR3s leave out the opening cysteine and the closing phenylalanine or tryptophan.

v_gene,j_gene,CDR3aa
TRBV9,TRBJ2-3,ASSVAQGAADTQY
TRBV7-2,TRBJ2-5,ASSAGIRETQY
TRBV7-9,TRBJ2-3,ASSGFGTDTQY
TRBV30,TRBJ1-1,ACKRGNTEAF
TRBV9,TRBJ2-3,ASRDSFTDTQY
TRBV27,TRBJ1-5,ASSLKRRDPPQH
TRBV19,TRBJ2-4,ASSIWLGNSGVVIQY
TRBV27,TRBJ2-7,ASSFGTGVEQY
TRBV19,TRBJ2-3,ASSIRAGGSTDTQY
TRBV6-5,TRBJ1-1,ASSRGDRLNTEAF
TRBV30,TRBJ1-2,AWSGGYGYT
TRBV9,TRBJ2-5,ASTPGTGGDWETQY
TRBV7-9,TRBJ1-2,ASSQGQGGYT
TRBV6-1,TRBJ1-6,ASSEDSRMDSPLH
TRBV6-1,TRBJ2-1,ASKTGVNEQF
TRBV7-2,TRBJ2-3,ASSPMGGNTDTQY
TRBV14,TRBJ2-3,ASSPLLSGYTDTQY
TRBV11-1,TRBJ2-7,ASSGGYWTTSSYEQY
TRBV6-5,TRBJ1-5,ASSRGQGNQPQH
TRBV18,TRBJ1-1,ASSPTGNTEAF
TRBV7-6,TRBJ2-5,ASSLGGTGETQY
TRBV15,TRBJ1-4,ATSTAPREKLF
TRBV15,TRBJ2-7,ATSREPSGLNPYEQY